The sequence of this TCR beta chain was determined in a study of T cell responses to AZD1222 COVID-19 vaccine. At the level of the study: Doses given second, at about 4 or about 12 weeks, were pooled. Findings of the study overall: Spike regions recognized by vaccine-associated CD4 TCRs spanned the protein, led by 160-218 and 743-854. Two AZD1222 doses significantly raised spike-specific TCR breadth and depth over controls. Clonal diversity was possibly underestimated, and white British individuals and females predominated among donors.

The germline CDR1 and CDR2 sequences are SEHNR and FQNEAQ (reference sequence). This CDR3 contains 16 residues. Between the trimmed V and J ends, which lost 0 bases and 5 bases, there was a span of 16 bases. Some clones are missing from TCRdb's copy, which holds only in-frame ones; the method was immunoSEQ multiplex PCR. There are about 140,000 clones in the sample; roughly 90% occur only once, and about 3% lies in the top ten. For this clone: Its antigen is not known.

This clonotype was obtained from an adult in good health. J is TRBJ1-1 and V is TRBV7-9, with a tentative D call TRBD1 (5 bases). The material was peripheral blood, obtained on day 0 of AZD1222 vaccination. The CDR3 region has the DNA TGTGCCAGCAGCTTAGCATCAGGGCGCCGGGGGACTGAAGCTTTCTTT. Amino acids: CASSLASGRRGTEAFF. Full variable domain (missing parts from reference TRBV7-9 and TRBJ1-1): DTGVSQNPRHKITKRGQNVTFRCDPISEHNRLYWYRQTLGQGPEFLTYFQNEAQLEKSRLLSDRFSAERPKGSFSTLEIQRTEQGDSAMYLCASSLASGRRGTEAFFGQGTRLTVV.